One sample yielded the 7 T cell receptor beta chains listed below, sequenced in a study of cytomegalovirus exposure and HLA in healthy donors. Vbeta (60) and Jbeta (13) primers were used in the PCR. The table came from immunoSEQ multiplex PCR; TCRdb's copy has only in-frame clones and leaves some out. In total, the table holds 150,000 to 250,000 clones. Specimen: PBMCs. These receptors all stem from a boy between 10 and 17 years old in good health and CMV-seronegative.

CDR3 region: CASMETGSFGQPQHF. The CDR3 DNA reads as TGTGCCAGCATGGAGACAGGGAGTTTCGGTCAGCCCCAGCATTTT. The rearrangement links TRBV2 to TRBJ1-5; 7 nucleotides align to TRBD1. CDR1 and CDR2 (germline): SNHLY, FYNNEI. The CDR3 contains 15 residues. The J segment lost 6 bases and the V segment lost 7 bases, leaving 12 bases of the junction unmatched. The variable domain in full, completed from reference TRBV2 and TRBJ1-5, reads EPEVTQTPSHQVTQMGQEVILRCVPISNHLYFYWYRQILGQKVEFLVSFYNNEISEKSEIFDDQFSVERPDGSNFTLKIRSTKLEDSAMYFCASMETGSFGQPQHFGDGTRLSIL.

The rearrangement uses TRBV18 and TRBJ2-5; 8 nucleotides match TRBD1. The V segment lost 3 bases and the J segment 1 base; nucleotides outside the gene matches: 1. Germline CDR1 KGHSH, CDR2 LQKENI. The CDR3 loop spans 14 amino acids. The CDR3: CASSPRGLQETQYF. The DNA of the CDR3 is TGTGCCAGCTCACCCAGGGGGCTCCAAGAGACCCAGTACTTC.

The rearrangement links TRBV5-4 to TRBJ1-1; D ambiguous. The germline V gene encodes CDR1 SGHNT and CDR2 YYREEE (reference sequence). V lost 0 bases, J lost 0 bases, and 6 bases lay in between. The CDR3 sequence is 14 residues long. Written as DNA, the CDR3 is TGTGCCAGCAGCTTGGGGGAGGTGAACACTGAAGCTTTCTTT. This sequence encodes CASSLGEVNTEAFF.

The chain combines TRBV7-2 with TRBJ1-4, with D unresolved. CDR3 size: 14 residues. V lost 8 bases to trimming and J lost 0 bases, with 10 bases between them. Germline CDR1 reads SGHTA; CDR2 reads FQGNSA. CDR3 sequence (DNA): TGTGCCAGCGGGAGGGAGACAACTAATGAAAAACTGTTTTTT. This gives the protein CASGRETTNEKLFF. Drawing the rest from reference TRBV7-2 and TRBJ1-4, the complete variable domain is GAGVSQSPSNKVTEKGKDVELRCDPISGHTALYWYRQSLGQGLEFLIYFQGNSAPDKSGLPSDRFSAERTGGSVSTLTIQRTQQEDSAVYLCASGRETTNEKLFFGSGTQLSVL.

The V gene is TRBV5-8, the J gene TRBJ2-1, with 10 bases aligning to TRBD1. This CDR3 has 15 residues. After removal of 2 bases from V and 6 bases from J, the junction contained 5 bases not matched to a gene. CDR1 and CDR2 (germline): SGHTS, YDEGEE. This CDR3 reads CASSLRQGAGNEQFF. CDR3 DNA: TGTGCCAGCAGCTTAAGACAGGGGGCTGGCAATGAGCAGTTCTTC. The complete variable domain, with remaining parts taken from reference TRBV5-8 and TRBJ2-1, reads EAGVTQSPTHLIKTRGQQATLRCSPISGHTSVYWYQQALGLGLQFLLWYDEGEERNRGNFPPRFSGRQFPNYSSELNVNALELEDSALYLCASSLRQGAGNEQFFGPGTRLTVL.

The rearrangement joins TRBV11-2 to TRBJ1-1; a possible D gene is TRBD1 (5 bases). Deletions cut 5 bases from V and 1 base from J, with 8 bases between. Germline CDR1 SGHAT, CDR2 FQNNGV. This CDR3 is 13 amino acids long. CDR3 DNA sequence: TGTGCCAGCAGCCGGGGGGGGAACACTGAAGCTTTCTTT. It specifies CASSRGGNTEAFF. The variable domain in full, completed from reference TRBV11-2 and TRBJ1-1, reads EAGVAQSPRYKIIEKRQSVAFWCNPISGHATLYWYQQILGQGPKLLIQFQNNGVVDDSQLPKDRFSAERLKGVDSTLKIQPAKLEDSAVYLCASSRGGNTEAFFGQGTRLTVV.

The chain employs TRBV19 and TRBJ2-7; D gene uncertain. V lost 3 bases, J lost 2 bases, and 8 bases lay in between. Germline V gene sequence: CDR1 LNHDA, CDR2 SQIVND (reference sequence). This CDR3 has 13 residues. CDR3 sequence: CASSMTAAYEQYF. CDR3 DNA sequence: TGTGCCAGTAGTATGACTGCGGCCTACGAGCAGTACTTC.